The 5 T cell receptor beta chains reported below all come from one sample, sequenced in a study of OX40 agonist ivuxolimab in advanced cancers. The library was built by means of the immunoSEQ multiplex PCR assay. TCRdb holds this immuneACCESS table with in-frame rearrangements only. Some clones are missing; in checked studies, unresolved V genes explain under half, and the rest has no known cause. This sample lists around 54,000 clones; roughly 92% were detected once. The ten largest clones take up 9% to 15% of the sample. Sequenced material: CD4+ or CD8+ T cells sorted from blood, taken in a trial of the OX40 agonist ivuxolimab. The receptors were sampled from an adult with an advanced solid tumor such as melanoma, head and neck, liver or kidney cancer.

The V gene is TRBV10-3, the J gene TRBJ1-2; tentative D call: TRBD1 (6 bases). CDR3 size: 12 residues. Germline loops: CDR1 ENHRY, CDR2 SYGVKD. Trimming cost V 9 bases and J 8 bases, with 16 bases left between them. CDR3 amino acids: CAIGQSKEGYTF. CDR3 nucleotide sequence: TGTGCCATTGGACAGTCGAAAGAGGGCTACACCTTC.

V and J are TRBV28 and TRBJ2-7, with TRBD2 matching over 7 bases. The CDR3 length is 15 residues. The trim removed 5 bases at V and 0 bases at J, leaving 7 bases unmatched. The V gene's germline CDR1 is MDHEN and CDR2 SYDVKM. In nucleotides, the CDR3 is TGTGCCAGCAGTATGACTAGCCCTACCTCCTACGAGCAGTACTTC. It codes for CASSMTSPTSYEQYF.

V and J are TRBV28 and TRBJ2-7; TRBD2 might be the D (5 bases). The CDR3 extends over 14 amino acids. The ends were cut back, 2 bases at V and 0 bases at J, with 8 bases in the middle. The V gene's germline CDR1 is MDHEN and CDR2 SYDVKM. CDR3 in DNA: TGTGCCAGCAGTTTACTAGCTAGCTCCTACGAGCAGTACTTC. Its protein is CASSLLASSYEQYF.

The chain combines TRBV28 with TRBJ2-1, with 10 bases identical to TRBD2. The CDR3 runs to 14 residues. The trim removed 3 bases at V and 9 bases at J, leaving 5 bases unmatched. Looked up from germline, CDR1 is MDHEN and CDR2 is SYDVKM. The DNA for the CDR3 is TGTGCCAGCAGTTTCAGCGGGAGGGTTGGTGAGCAGTTCTTC. Protein sequence: CASSFSGRVGEQFF.

J is TRBJ2-1 and V is TRBV6-6; TRBD2 might be the D (6 bases). In germline, CDR1 is MNHNY, CDR2 SVGAGI (reference sequence). Trimming took off 6 bases at V and 6 bases at J, with 18 bases between the two ends. The CDR3 covers 15 residues. CDR3 sequence (DNA): TGTGCCAGCAGGGAACTAGGGAGGCGAGGCAATGAGCAGTTCTTC. Its protein product is CASRELGRRGNEQFF.